This TCR beta chain derives from a study of blood T cell repertoires in COVID-19. Self-reported history from a screening survey and questionnaire set each donor's cohort. Profiling relied on immunoSEQ multiplex PCR, and the TCRdb table lists in-frame clones only, not all of them. The top ten clones hold more than 3% of a sample with about 140,000 clones, approximately 87% of them seen once. The germline V gene encodes CDR1 LNHDA and CDR2 SQIVND (reference sequence). CDR3 size: 15 residues. Losses at the gene ends were 6 bases for V and 5 bases for J; bases not matched to a gene: 10. The V gene is TRBV19, the J gene TRBJ1-2; the match to TRBD1 covers 9 bases. This TCR derives from a man aged 50-59 years in a cohort exposed to, infected with or recovered from COVID-19 (not recorded which). The sequencing sample was made of PBMCs or T cells enriched from blood (not recorded which). The CDR3 sequence: CASRSPGQGSYGYTF. For the CDR3, the DNA is TGTGCCAGTAGATCCCCGGGACAGGGATCGTATGGCTACACCTTC.